This T cell receptor (beta chain) was obtained from a study of persistence of HIV-infected CD4 T cells (TCRdb year 2020). Notes on the research overall: The study isolated CMV- and HIV-1 Gag-responding CD4+ T cells from ART-treated individuals to examine antigen-driven clonal expansion of HIV-1-infected cells. Proviral sequencing was used to assess clonality among infected cells, whereas TCRbeta sequencing gauged the clonality of all cells within each sorted population. Peripheral blood samples of up to roughly 200 mL were obtained at multiple time points, with the exception of two participants, for whom leukapheresis was performed at a single time point. The TCR cluster analysis across participants included about eight participants for CMV and six or seven participants for Gag. Suppressive ART had been received by participants for a median of roughly 8 years. Overall results and qualifications from the work: The study involved few individuals and tested only a limited range of antigens. Restriction of bulk TCR analyses to the rare CMV-responding cells that actually carried HIV-1 proviruses was not possible. A correlation was observed between TCR oligoclonality and proviral oligoclonality within the same sorted populations. TCRbeta richness in CMV- and Gag-responding cells was significantly lower than in anti-CD3/anti-CD28-responding cells; CMV-responding cells had higher oligoclonality than CD3/CD28-stimulated and Gag-responding cells. Degenerate expanded CDR3beta sequences were enriched in antigen-responding cells, suggesting convergent selection of CD4+ responses to CMV and Gag.

Note on this clone: Its antigen is still unknown. Base qualities are not at hand, and no much larger clone is one base apart.

The treatment or condition label for this specimen denotes: suppressive antiretroviral therapy. Cells were stimulated with a pool of overlapping HIV-1 Gag 15-mer peptides at about 0.96 ug per peptide per mL. Nonresponding CD40L-negative CD69-negative CD45RO-high memory CD4+ T cells were sorted as memory populations depleted of antigen-responding cells. Participants were HIV-1-infected adults who started suppressive ART during chronic infection. Plasma HIV-1 RNA had been undetectable (below 50 copies/mL) in participants for at least 4 years. To be included, participants needed a CD4+ T cell count above 400 cells/uL and a positive CMV serology. Before stimulation, PBMCs were isolated using density centrifugation and then depleted of CD8+ T cells. Stimulation of CD8-depleted PBMCs was carried out for approximately 17 hours with anti-CD28/CD49d costimulation, CD40-blocking antibody and enfuvirtide, to prevent new infections. Cells were sorted on a Beckman Coulter MoFlo Legacy or XDP sorter, with propidium iodide excluding dead cells. The QIAamp DNA Mini Kit was used for genomic DNA extraction from samples above one million cells, and the Quick-DNA Microprep Kit was used otherwise.

TCRbeta repertoires were sequenced from genomic DNA with the immunoSEQ hsTCRB assay version 4 in survey mode. Genomic DNA was diluted to approximately 10 ng/uL, and up to 1 ug per sample was used for TCRbeta sequencing. In the original analysis: TCRbeta data analysis was done in ImmunoSeq Analyzer 3.0, and diversity was calculated on productive nucleotide rearrangements. Lower-bound TCR diversity was estimated with the improved Chao index, and clonality with the Gini coefficient using the Immunarch R package. When different nucleotide rearrangements encoded the same CDR3beta amino acid sequence, each rearrangement was treated as a distinct clonotype. Differential abundance analysis found TCRbeta sequences that were significantly enriched in antigen-responding cells compared with anti-CD3/anti-CD28-activated cells. Using predicted peptide-MHC specificity as the basis, GLIPH2 grouped TCRs into clusters, both for each participant individually and for the merged data sets that combined participants. TCRdb holds this immuneACCESS table with in-frame rearrangements only. Some clones are missing; in checked studies, unresolved V genes explain under half, and the rest has no known cause. V and J calls and clone size are copied from that table; D and trimming were computed from the DNA. The sample table shows just over 40,000 clones, and approximately 80% are seen once. 13% to 15% of the sample lies in the top ten.

Here V drops 5 bases and J drops 3 bases, and the junction holds 7 bases not matched to any gene. The CDR3 numbers 17 residues from cysteine through phenylalanine. Left in the record is the CDR3 DNA by itself, 51 bases read in frame from the first base. CDR1 is given as MNHNY and CDR2 as SVGAGI, both from the germline V gene (reference sequence). This TCR was recovered from an adult man with HIV who was CMV-seropositive. The sequenced sample was CD4+ T cells sorted from PBMCs after approximately 19-hour stimulation, obtained from a patient who received antiretroviral therapy. This specimen's cell subset or site label, interpreted: CD40L-CD69- CD45RO-high memory CD4 T cells not responding to Gag peptides. The V and J genes are TRBV6-6 and TRBJ1-4; TRBD1 aligns with 12 central bases. The nucleotides read TGTGCCAGCAGTCGTGGGACAGGGGGCGCCCCTAATGAAAAACTGTTTTTT. Translated, it reads CASSRGTGGAPNEKLFF.